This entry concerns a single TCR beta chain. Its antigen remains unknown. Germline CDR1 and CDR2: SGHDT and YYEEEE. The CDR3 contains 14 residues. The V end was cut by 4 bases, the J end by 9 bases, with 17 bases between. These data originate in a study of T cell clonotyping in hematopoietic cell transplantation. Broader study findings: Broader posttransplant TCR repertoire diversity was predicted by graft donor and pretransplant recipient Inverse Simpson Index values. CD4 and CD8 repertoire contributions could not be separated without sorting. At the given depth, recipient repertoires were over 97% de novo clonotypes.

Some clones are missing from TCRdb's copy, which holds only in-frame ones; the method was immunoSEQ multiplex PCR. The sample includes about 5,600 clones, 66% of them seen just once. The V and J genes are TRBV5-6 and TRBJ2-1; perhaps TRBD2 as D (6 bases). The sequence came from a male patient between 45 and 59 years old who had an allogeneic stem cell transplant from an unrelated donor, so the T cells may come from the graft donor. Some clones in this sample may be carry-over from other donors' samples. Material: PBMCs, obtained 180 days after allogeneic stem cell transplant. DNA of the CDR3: TGTGCCAGCAGCCCCGGAGGGTGGAGGGGTGAGCAGTTCTTC. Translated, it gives CASSPGGWRGEQFF. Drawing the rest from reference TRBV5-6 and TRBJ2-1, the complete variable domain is DAGVTQSPTHLIKTRGQQVTLRCSPKSGHDTVSWYQQALGQGPQFIFQYYEEEERQRGNFPDRFSGHQFPNYSSELNVNALLLGDSALYLCASSPGGWRGEQFFGPGTRLTVL.